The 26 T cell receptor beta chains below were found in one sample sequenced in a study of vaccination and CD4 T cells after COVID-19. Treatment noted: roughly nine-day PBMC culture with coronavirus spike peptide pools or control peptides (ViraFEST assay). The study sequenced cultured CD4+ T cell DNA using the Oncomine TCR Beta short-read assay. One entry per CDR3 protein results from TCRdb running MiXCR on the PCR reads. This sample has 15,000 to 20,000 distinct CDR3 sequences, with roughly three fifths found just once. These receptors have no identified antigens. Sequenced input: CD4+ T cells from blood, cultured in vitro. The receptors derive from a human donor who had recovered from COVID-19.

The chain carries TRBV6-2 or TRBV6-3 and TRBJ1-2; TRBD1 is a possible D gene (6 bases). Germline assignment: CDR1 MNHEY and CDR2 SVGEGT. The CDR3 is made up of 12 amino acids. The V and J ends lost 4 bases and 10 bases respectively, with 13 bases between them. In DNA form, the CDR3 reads TGTGCCAGCAGTTCCGACGAGGGGGACTACACCTTC. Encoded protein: CASSSDEGDYTF.

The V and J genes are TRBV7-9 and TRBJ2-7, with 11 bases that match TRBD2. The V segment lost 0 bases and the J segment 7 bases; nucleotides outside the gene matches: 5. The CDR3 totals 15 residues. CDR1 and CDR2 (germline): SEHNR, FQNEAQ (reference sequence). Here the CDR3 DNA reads TGTGCCAGCAGCTTAGCGCTAGCGGGAGGCTCGGAGCAGTACTTC. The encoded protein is CASSLALAGGSEQYF.

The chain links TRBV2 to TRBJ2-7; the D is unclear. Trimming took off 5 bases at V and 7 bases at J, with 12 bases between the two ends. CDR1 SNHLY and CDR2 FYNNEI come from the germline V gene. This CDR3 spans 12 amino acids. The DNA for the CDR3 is TGTGCCAGCAGTAGTCCAGGCAAAGAGCAGTACTTC. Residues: CASSSPGKEQYF. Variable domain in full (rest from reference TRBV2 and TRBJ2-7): EPEVTQTPSHQVTQMGQEVILRCVPISNHLYFYWYRQILGQKVEFLVSFYNNEISEKSEIFDDQFSVERPDGSNFTLKIRSTKLEDSAMYFCASSSPGKEQYFGPGTRLTVT.

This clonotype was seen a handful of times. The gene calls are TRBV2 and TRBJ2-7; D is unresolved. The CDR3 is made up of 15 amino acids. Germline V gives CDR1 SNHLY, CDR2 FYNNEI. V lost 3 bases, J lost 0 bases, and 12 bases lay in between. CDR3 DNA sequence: TGTGCCAGCAGTGATCAACCCATGACCTCCTACGAGCAGTACTTC. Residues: CASSDQPMTSYEQYF.

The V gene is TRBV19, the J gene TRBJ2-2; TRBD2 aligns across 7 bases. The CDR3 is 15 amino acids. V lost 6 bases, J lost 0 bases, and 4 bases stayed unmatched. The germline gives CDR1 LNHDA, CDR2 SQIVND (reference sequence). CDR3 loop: CASRPLAANTGELFF. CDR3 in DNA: TGTGCCAGTAGGCCGCTAGCGGCGAACACCGGGGAGCTGTTTTTT.

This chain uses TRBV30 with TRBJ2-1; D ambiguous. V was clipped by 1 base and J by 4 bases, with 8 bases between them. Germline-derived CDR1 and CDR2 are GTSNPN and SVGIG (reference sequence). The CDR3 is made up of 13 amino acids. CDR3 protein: CAWSARLYNEQFF. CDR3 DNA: TGTGCCTGGAGTGCTCGGTTATACAATGAGCAGTTCTTC.

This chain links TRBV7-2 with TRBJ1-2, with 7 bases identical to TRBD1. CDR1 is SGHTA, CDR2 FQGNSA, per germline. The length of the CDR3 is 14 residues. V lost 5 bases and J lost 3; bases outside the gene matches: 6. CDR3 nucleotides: TGTGCCAGCAGCCTGACAGGGAGGCACTATGGCTACACCTTC. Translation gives CASSLTGRHYGYTF.

Here the CDR3 reads CASSSTGAPGEKLFF. CDR3 DNA sequence: TGTGCCAGCAGCTCCACAGGGGCCCCGGGGGAAAAACTGTTTTTT. The genes are TRBV27 and TRBJ1-4; 7 bases fit TRBD1. The germline gives CDR1 MNHEY, CDR2 SMNVEV (reference sequence). V shed 6 bases and J 8 bases; nucleotides not matched to a gene: 12. CDR3 length equals 15 residues. The whole variable domain, remainder taken from reference TRBV27 and TRBJ1-4, is EAQVTQNPRYLITVTGKKLTVTCSQNMNHEYMSWYRQDPGLGLRQIYYSMNVEVTDKGDVPEGYKVSRKEKRNFPLILESPSPNQTSLYFCASSSTGAPGEKLFFGSGTQLSVL.

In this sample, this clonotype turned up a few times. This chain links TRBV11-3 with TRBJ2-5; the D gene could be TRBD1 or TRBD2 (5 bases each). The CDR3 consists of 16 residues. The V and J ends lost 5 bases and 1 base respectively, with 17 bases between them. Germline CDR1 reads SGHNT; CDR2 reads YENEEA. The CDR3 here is CASSPAMQGRQETQYF. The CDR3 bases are TGTGCCAGCAGCCCCGCTATGCAGGGACGCCAAGAGACCCAGTACTTC.

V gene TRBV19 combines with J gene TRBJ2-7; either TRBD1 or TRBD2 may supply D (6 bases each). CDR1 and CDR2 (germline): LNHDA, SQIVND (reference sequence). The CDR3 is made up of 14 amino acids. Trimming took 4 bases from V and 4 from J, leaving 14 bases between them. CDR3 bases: TGTGCCAGTAGTACTCAACAGGGAGGATACGAGCAGTACTTC. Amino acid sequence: CASSTQQGGYEQYF.

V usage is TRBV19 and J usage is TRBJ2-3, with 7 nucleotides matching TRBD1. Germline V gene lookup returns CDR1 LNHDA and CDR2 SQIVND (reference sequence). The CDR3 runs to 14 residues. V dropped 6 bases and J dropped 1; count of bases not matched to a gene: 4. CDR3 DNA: TGTGCCAGTAGCGACAGGGCCCGCACAGATACGCAGTATTTT. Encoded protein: CASSDRARTDTQYF.

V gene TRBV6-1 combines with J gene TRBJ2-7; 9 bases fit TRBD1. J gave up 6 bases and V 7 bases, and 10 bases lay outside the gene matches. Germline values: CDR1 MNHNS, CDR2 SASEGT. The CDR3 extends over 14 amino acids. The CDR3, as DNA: TGTGCCAGCATGAAGGGACAGGGTGCCCTCGAGCAGTACTTC. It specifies CASMKGQGALEQYF.

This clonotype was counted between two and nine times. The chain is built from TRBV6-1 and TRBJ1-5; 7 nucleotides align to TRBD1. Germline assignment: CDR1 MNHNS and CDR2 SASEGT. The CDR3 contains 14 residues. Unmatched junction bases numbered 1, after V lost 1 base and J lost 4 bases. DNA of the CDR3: TGTGCCAGCAGTGAAGGACAGGGTAATCAGCCCCAGCATTTT. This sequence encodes CASSEGQGNQPQHF.

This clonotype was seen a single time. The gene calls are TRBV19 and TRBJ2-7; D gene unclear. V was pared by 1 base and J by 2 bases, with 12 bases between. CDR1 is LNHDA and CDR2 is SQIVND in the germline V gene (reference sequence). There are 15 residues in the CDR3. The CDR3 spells CASSIGQAVTYEQYF. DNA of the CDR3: TGTGCCAGTAGTATAGGACAAGCTGTAACCTACGAGCAGTACTTC.

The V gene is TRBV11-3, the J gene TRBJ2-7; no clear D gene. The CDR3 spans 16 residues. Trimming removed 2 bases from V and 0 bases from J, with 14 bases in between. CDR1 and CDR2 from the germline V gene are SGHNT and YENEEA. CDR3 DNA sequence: TGTGCCAGCAGCTTATTCCCGCGTGAGAGCTCCTACGAGCAGTACTTC. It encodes CASSLFPRESSYEQYF. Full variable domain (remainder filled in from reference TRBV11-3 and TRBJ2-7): EAGVVQSPRYKIIEKKQPVAFWCNPISGHNTLYWYLQNLGQGPELLIRYENEEAVDDSQLPKDRFSAERLKGVDSTLKIQPAELGDSAVYLCASSLFPRESSYEQYFGPGTRLTVT.

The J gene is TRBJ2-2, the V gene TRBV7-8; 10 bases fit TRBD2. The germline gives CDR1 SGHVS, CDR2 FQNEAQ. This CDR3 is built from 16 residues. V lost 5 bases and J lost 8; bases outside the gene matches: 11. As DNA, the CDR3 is TGTGCCAGCAGCCAGTTAGCGGGAGGAAGAACTGGGGAGCTGTTTTTT. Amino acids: CASSQLAGGRTGELFF.

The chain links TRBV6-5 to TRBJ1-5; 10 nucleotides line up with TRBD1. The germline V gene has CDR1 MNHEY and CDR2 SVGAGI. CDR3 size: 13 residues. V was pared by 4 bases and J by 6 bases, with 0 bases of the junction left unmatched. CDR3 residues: CASSWTGGQPQHF. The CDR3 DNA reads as TGTGCCAGCAGTTGGACAGGGGGTCAGCCCCAGCATTTT.

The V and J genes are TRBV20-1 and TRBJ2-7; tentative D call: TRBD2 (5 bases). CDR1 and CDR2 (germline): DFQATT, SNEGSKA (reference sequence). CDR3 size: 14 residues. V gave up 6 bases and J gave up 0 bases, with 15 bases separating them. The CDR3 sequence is CSARDPRSSYEQYF. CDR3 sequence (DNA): TGCAGTGCCCGGGATCCCAGGAGCTCCTACGAGCAGTACTTC.

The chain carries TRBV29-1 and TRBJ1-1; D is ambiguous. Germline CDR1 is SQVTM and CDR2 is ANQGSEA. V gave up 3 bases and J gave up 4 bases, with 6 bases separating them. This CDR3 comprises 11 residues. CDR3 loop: CSVDRGTEAFF. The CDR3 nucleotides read TGCAGCGTTGACCGGGGCACTGAAGCTTTCTTT.

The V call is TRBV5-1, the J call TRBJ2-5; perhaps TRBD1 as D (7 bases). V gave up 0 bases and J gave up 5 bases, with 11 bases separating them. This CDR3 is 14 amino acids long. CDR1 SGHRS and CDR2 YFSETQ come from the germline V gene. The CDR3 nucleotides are TGCGCCAGCAGCTTGGGGCAGGGGGGTGAGACCCAGTACTTC. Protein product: CASSLGQGGETQYF.

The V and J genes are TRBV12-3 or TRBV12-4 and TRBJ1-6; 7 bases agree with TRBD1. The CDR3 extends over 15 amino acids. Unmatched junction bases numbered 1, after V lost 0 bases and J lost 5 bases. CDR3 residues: CASSLATGNNSPLHF. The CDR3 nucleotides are TGTGCCAGCAGTTTAGCGACAGGGAATAATTCACCCCTCCACTTT.

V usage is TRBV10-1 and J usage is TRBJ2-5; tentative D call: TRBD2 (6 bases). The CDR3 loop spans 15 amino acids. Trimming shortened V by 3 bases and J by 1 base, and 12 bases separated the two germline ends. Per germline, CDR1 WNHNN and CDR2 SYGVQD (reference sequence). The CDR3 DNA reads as TGCGCCAGCAGTGAATGGAGGGAGCGCCAAGAGACCCAGTACTTC. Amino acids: CASSEWRERQETQYF.

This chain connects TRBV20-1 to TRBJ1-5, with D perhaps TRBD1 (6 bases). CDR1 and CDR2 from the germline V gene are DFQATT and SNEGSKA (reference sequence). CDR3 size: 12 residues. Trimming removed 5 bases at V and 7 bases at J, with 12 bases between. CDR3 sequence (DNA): TGCAGTGCTTTTGGGGGGGCGCAGCCCCAGCATTTT. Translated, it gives CSAFGGAQPQHF.

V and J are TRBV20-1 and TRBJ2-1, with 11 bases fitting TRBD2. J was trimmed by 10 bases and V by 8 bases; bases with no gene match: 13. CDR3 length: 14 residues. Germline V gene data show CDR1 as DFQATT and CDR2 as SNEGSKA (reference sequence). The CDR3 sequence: CSTPALAGVREQFF. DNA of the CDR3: TGCAGTACTCCAGCACTAGCGGGAGTCAGGGAGCAGTTCTTC.

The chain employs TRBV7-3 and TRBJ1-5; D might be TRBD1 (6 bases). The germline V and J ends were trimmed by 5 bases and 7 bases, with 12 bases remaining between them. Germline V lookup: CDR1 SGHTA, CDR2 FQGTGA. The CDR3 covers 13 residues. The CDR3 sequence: CASSPQGGQPQHF. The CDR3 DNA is TGTGCCAGCAGCCCCCAAGGGGGGCAGCCCCAGCATTTT.

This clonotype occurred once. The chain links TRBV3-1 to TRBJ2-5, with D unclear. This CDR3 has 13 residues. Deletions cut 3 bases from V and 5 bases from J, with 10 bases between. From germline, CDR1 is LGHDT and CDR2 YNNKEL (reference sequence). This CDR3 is CASSHPSGETQYF. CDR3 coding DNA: TGTGCCAGCAGCCATCCGTCCGGGGAGACCCAGTACTTC.